This record looks at one TCR beta chain sequence and its context. Unmatched junction bases numbered 10, after V lost 8 bases and J lost 11 bases. This CDR3 has 12 amino acids. CDR1 SNHLY and CDR2 FYNNEI come from the germline V gene. The data were obtained in a study of technical replicates of blood from a few donors. The method was immunoSEQ multiplex PCR; TCRdb's version includes in-frame clones alone and lacks a portion of them. The sample has under 20,000 clones; 86% are singletons. This TCR was sampled from a human donor in good health. Sample: PBMCs. The gene calls are TRBV2 and TRBJ2-5; 8 bases map to TRBD2. The CDR3 reads CASAPFIAGQYF. Here the CDR3 DNA reads TGTGCCAGCGCGCCATTCATAGCGGGGCAGTACTTC. Drawing the rest from reference TRBV2 and TRBJ2-5, the complete variable domain is EPEVTQTPSHQVTQMGQEVILRCVPISNHLYFYWYRQILGQKVEFLVSFYNNEISEKSEIFDDQFSVERPDGSNFTLKIRSTKLEDSAMYFCASAPFIAGQYFGPGTRLLVL.